This T cell receptor beta chain derives from a study of regulatory T cells in long-lasting Graves disease. Researchers made TCR beta libraries by using iRepertoire HTBI primers and running Arm-PCR on CDR3 regions. MiXCR was run by TCRdb on the multiplex PCR reads, yielding one entry per CDR3 protein. The data contain 550,000 or so distinct CDR3 sequences, more than 10% of them singletons. Trimming shortened V by 5 bases and J by 1 base, and 15 bases separated the two germline ends. Germline V gene sequence: CDR1 SGHNT, CDR2 YENEEA. This CDR3 is built from 16 residues. Noted time point: newly diagnosed GD, antithyroid drugs for less than 3 months. With RNA extracted from PBMCs as input, the TCR library was made. This clonotype was seen ten or more times. This sample was also put to use in a study of T cells in Graves' hyperthyroidism and ophthalmopathy.

Material: peripheral blood mononuclear cells (PBMCs), obtained at new diagnosis, from a patient treated with antithyroid drugs. This sequence was found in a woman under 40 with Graves disease. This sequence joins TRBV11-3 and TRBJ2-1; either TRBD1 or TRBD2 may supply D (5 bases each). The CDR3 DNA sequence: TGTGCCAGCAGCACGGGACCTATGGGGTCCTACAATGAGCAGTTCTTC. This translates into CASSTGPMGSYNEQFF.